This T cell receptor (beta chain) was recorded in a study of T cell repertoires in cytomegalovirus infection. As for the study in general: Well-studied HLA-B-restricted CMV epitopes were used in the study alongside recently identified HLA-C-restricted ones. Signatures in public TCR beta sequences pointed to both CMV infection and matching HLA type. Regarding the study as a whole: Pooled public TCR beta family frequency picked out CMV carriers with the relevant HLA. HLA-C-restricted CMV-specific TCR beta clonotypes were dominant in the ex vivo response.

Using its own MiXCR run on the reads, TCRdb lists one record per CDR3 protein. This sample has about 830,000 distinct CDR3 sequences, with 30% to 35% found just once. On this clonotype: Antigen: not known.

The length of the CDR3 is 15 residues. The ends were cut back, 5 bases at V and 0 bases at J, with 13 bases in the middle. This receptor was taken from a human donor in good health (CMV status not recorded). Some clones in this sample may be carry-over from other donors' samples. The gene calls are TRBV7-1 and TRBJ1-1; tentatively, D is TRBD1 (5 bases). TRBV7-1 is known as an ORF, though its function is uncertain. The specimen was cultured CD8+ T cells from PBMCs, collected from culture after CMV antigen stimulation. The chain's CDR3 is CASSRGGGMNTEAFF. CDR3 in DNA: TGTGCCAGCAGCCGGGGCGGGGGGATGAACACTGAAGCTTTCTTT.